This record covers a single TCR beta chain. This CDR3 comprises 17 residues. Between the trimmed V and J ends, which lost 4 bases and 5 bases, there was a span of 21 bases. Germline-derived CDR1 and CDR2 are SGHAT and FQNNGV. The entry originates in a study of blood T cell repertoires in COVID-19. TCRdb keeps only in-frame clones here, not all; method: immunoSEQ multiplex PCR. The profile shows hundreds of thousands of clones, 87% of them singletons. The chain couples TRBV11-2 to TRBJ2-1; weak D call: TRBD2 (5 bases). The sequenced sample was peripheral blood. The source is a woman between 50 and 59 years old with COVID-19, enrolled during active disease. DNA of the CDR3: TGTGCCAGCAGCTACCACCTAGAGGGTCCCCTGAACAATGAGCAGTTCTTC. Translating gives CASSYHLEGPLNNEQFF.